Sequencing of this T cell receptor (beta chain) was carried out in a study of T cell responses to AZD1222 COVID-19 vaccine. Study at large: Second-dose intervals near 4 or 12 weeks were combined.

TCRdb's table, derived via immunoSEQ multiplex PCR, lists solely in-frame clones and lacks some. This sample has 120,000 to 150,000 clones; more than 70% occur once, and the top ten carry approximately 16%. Study-wide results and caveats: Repertoires were obtained only post-peak T cell response. Donors in the cohort were predominantly white British and more often female, and clonal diversity was possibly underestimated. Only six people who got AZD1222 tested seropositive at baseline.

CDR1 and CDR2 from the germline V gene are MNHEY and SVGEGT. Trimming shortened V by 0 bases and J by 5 bases, and 10 bases separated the two germline ends. This CDR3 is 15 amino acids long. Details on this clone: Its antigen remains unidentified.

The chain joins TRBV6-2 or TRBV6-3 to TRBJ2-2; possibly TRBD1 for D (6 bases). This clonotype was sampled from an adult in good health. The sequences come from peripheral blood, collected on day 0 of AZD1222 vaccination. For the CDR3, the DNA is TGTGCCAGCAGTTACTCGAGAACAGGGACCGGGGAGCTGTTTTTT. Amino acid sequence: CASSYSRTGTGELFF.